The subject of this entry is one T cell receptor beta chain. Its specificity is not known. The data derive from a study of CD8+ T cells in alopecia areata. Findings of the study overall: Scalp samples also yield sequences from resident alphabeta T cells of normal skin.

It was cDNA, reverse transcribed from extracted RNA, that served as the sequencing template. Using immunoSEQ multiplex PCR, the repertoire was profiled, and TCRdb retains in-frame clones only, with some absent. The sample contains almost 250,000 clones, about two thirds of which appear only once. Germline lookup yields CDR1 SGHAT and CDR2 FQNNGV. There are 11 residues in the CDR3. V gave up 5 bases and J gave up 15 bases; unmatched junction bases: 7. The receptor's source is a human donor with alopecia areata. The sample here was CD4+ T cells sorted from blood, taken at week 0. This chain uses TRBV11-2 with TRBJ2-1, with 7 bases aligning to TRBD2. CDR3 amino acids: CASSLGGTLFF. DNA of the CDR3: TGTGCCAGCAGCCTGGGGGGGACTCTGTTCTTC.